The clone carrying this T cell receptor (beta chain) has just a few counts. According to the study, TCR beta libraries were built with iRepertoire HTBI primers and CDR3-region Arm-PCR. MiXCR was run by TCRdb on the multiplex PCR reads, yielding one entry per CDR3 protein. The sample shows some 250,000 distinct CDR3 sequences, around 20% of them seen only once. Documented time point: newly diagnosed GD, antithyroid drugs for less than 3 months. PBMCs were the source of the RNA used for TCR sequencing. Patients came from an endocrinology department in Xi'an, China. This specimen belongs to a study of regulatory T cells in long-lasting Graves disease. Trimming stripped 3 bases from V and 10 bases from J, with 16 bases between. CDR1 and CDR2 (germline): SGHAT, FQNNGV. This CDR3 region has 14 residues.

The source is a female donor with Graves disease. The chain links TRBV11-2 to TRBJ2-4; perhaps D is TRBD1 or TRBD2 (5 bases each). The sequenced sample was peripheral blood mononuclear cells (PBMCs), obtained at new diagnosis, from a patient treated with antithyroid drugs. The DNA for the CDR3 is TGTGCCAGCAGCTTTGGGCCAGGGCGGAGGATTCAGTACTTC. Translated, it gives CASSFGPGRRIQYF.